This entry features one T cell receptor (beta chain) sequence. The data originate from a study of blood T cell repertoires in COVID-19. Source study methods: Estimation of nucleated cell counts relied on the amplification of reference gene primers. Using immunoSEQ multiplex PCR, the repertoire was profiled, and TCRdb retains in-frame clones only, with some absent. V, J and clone size are taken as reported in that table, and D and trimming were inferred from the DNA itself. The table lists roughly 250,000 clones, approximately 84% of them singletons. The CDR3 consists of 15 residues. This receptor was obtained from a person aged 70 to 85 with COVID-19, enrolled during active disease. The sequencing sample was made of peripheral blood. The chain combines TRBV21-1 with TRBJ2-5; TRBD1 is the table's D call and was not checked against the DNA. TRBV21-1 is an annotated pseudogene. The DNA of the CDR3 is TGTGCCAGCAGCAAGGGCAGGGCCACACAAGAGACCCAGTACTTC. Translating gives CASSKGRATQETQYF.